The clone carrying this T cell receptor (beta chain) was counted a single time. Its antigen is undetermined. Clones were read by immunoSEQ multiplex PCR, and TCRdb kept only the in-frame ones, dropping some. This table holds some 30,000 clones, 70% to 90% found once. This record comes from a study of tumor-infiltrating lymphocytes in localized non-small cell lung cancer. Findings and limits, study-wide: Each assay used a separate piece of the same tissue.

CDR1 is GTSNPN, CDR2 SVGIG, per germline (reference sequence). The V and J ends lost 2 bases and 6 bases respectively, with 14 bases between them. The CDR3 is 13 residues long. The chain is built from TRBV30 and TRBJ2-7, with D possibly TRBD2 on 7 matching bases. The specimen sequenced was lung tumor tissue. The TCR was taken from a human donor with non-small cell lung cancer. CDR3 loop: CAWSSGGYREQYF. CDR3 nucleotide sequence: TGTGCCTGGAGTTCGGGGGGCTATCGCGAGCAGTACTTC.